Presented here are 2 T cell receptor beta chains from one specimen sequenced in a study of shared clonotypes between healthy human individuals. Method: immunoSEQ multiplex PCR; TCRdb's copy keeps in-frame clones and lacks some. The table records millions of clones, over 90% of them present only once. Input material: naive CD4+ T cells from PBMCs. Subset noted: CD45RA+ positively selected. The receptors were gathered from a man younger than 35 in good health. Some clones in this sample may be carry-over from other donors' samples.

DNA of the CDR3: TGTGCCAGCAGTTCTGTAGCGGGAGGGCTACAAGAGACCCAGTACTTC. Translation gives CASSSVAGGLQETQYF. The J gene is TRBJ2-5, the V gene TRBV6-5; 11 bases map to TRBD2. The germline V gene has CDR1 MNHEY and CDR2 SVGAGI. Trimming cost V 4 bases and J 2 bases; bases outside gene matches: 6. The CDR3 runs 16 residues.

The gene calls are TRBV11-2 and TRBJ2-7; 11 nucleotides line up with TRBD1. J gave up 3 bases and V 6 bases, and 10 bases lay outside the gene matches. The CDR3 sequence is 16 residues long. The germline V gene has CDR1 SGHAT and CDR2 FQNNGV. The CDR3 nucleotides read TGTGCCAGCAGTTGGGACAGGGGGACCGCCTACTACGAGCAGTACTTC. Encoded protein: CASSWDRGTAYYEQYF.